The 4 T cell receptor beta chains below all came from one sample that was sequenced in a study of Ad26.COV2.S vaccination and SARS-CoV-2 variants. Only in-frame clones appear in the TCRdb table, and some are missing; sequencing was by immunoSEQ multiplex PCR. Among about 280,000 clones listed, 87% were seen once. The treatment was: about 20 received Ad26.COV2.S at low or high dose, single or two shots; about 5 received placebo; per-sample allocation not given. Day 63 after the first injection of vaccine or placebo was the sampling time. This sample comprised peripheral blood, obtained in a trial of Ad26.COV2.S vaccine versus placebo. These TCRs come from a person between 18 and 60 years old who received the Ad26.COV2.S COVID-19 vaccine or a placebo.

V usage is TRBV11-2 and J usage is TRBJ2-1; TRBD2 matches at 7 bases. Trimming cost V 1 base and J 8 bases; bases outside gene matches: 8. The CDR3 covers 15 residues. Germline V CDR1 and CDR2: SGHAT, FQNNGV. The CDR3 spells CASSLGGGSNDEQFF. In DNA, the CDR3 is TGTGCCAGCAGCTTAGGGGGCGGGAGTAACGATGAGCAGTTCTTC.

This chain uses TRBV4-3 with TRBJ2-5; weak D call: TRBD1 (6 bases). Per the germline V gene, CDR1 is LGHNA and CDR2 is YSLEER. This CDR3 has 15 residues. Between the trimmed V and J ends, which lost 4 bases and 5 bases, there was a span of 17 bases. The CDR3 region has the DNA TGCGCCAGCAGCCCGCTAGGGACAAAGCGGGAGACCCAGTACTTC. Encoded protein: CASSPLGTKRETQYF.

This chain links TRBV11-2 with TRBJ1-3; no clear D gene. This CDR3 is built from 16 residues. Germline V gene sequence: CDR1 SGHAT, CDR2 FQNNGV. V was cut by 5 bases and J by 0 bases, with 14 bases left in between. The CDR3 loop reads CASSLRFVLSGNTIYF. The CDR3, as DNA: TGTGCCAGCAGCCTCCGGTTCGTTCTCTCTGGAAACACCATATATTTT. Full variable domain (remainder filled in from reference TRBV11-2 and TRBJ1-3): EAGVAQSPRYKIIEKRQSVAFWCNPISGHATLYWYQQILGQGPKLLIQFQNNGVVDDSQLPKDRFSAERLKGVDSTLKIQPAKLEDSAVYLCASSLRFVLSGNTIYFGEGSWLTVV.

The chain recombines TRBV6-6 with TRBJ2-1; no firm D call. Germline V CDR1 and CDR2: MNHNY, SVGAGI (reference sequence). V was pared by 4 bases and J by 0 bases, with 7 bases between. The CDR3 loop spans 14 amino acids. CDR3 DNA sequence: TGTGCCAGCAGTTCGGATGGCTCCTACAATGAGCAGTTCTTC. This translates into CASSSDGSYNEQFF.